The 23 T cell receptor beta chains in this list originate from one sample, sequenced in a study of blood T cell repertoires in COVID-19. Produced via immunoSEQ multiplex PCR; TCRdb's table is partial and in-frame only. The top ten clones hold around 0.3% of a sample with 650,000 to 800,000 clones, 85% to 90% of them seen once. Sequenced material: peripheral blood. These receptors were obtained from a woman younger than 35 with acute or convalescent COVID-19.

This clone is a singleton in its sample. The chain joins TRBV29-1 to TRBJ1-2, with D possibly being TRBD1 (6 bases). The CDR3 is 13 residues long. Trimming cost V 6 bases and J 5 bases, with 16 bases left between them. Germline CDR1 SQVTM, CDR2 ANQGSEA. The CDR3 nucleotides read TGCAGCGTGGGGGAAGGGACAAGATATGGCTACACCTTC. Protein product: CSVGEGTRYGYTF.

The genes are TRBV10-3 and TRBJ2-3; 15 bases fit TRBD2. Germline loops: CDR1 ENHRY, CDR2 SYGVKD. CDR3 size: 20 residues. Losses at the gene ends were 4 bases for V and 2 bases for J; bases not matched to a gene: 13. The CDR3 region has the DNA TGTGCCATCAGTGGACCCGGGACTAGCGGGGGGCCCGCCCACACAGATACGCAGTATTTT. It specifies CAISGPGTSGGPAHTDTQYF.

The V call is TRBV2, the J call TRBJ1-4; D unclear. This CDR3 region has 16 residues. The germline CDR1 and CDR2 sequences are SNHLY and FYNNEI. V gave up 7 bases and J gave up 1 base, with 16 bases separating them. CDR3 protein: CASNQKRMGTNEKLFF. The CDR3 region has the DNA TGTGCCAGCAACCAGAAGCGAATGGGAACTAATGAAAAACTGTTTTTT.

This chain joins TRBV6-5 and TRBJ2-7; 7 bases line up with TRBD2. CDR1 MNHEY and CDR2 SVGAGI come from the germline V gene. After removal of 6 bases from V and 2 bases from J, the junction contained 7 bases not matched to a gene. This CDR3 is 14 amino acids long. Here the CDR3 DNA reads TGTGCCAGCAGCCTGAGCGGGGCTGCCTACGAGCAGTACTTC. Its translation is CASSLSGAAYEQYF.

To note about this clone: Other nucleotide sequences from this sample produce the same CDR3. V and J are TRBV9 and TRBJ2-1; the match to TRBD2 covers 7 bases. The J segment lost 6 bases and the V segment lost 0 bases, leaving 0 bases of the junction unmatched. This CDR3 spans 13 amino acids. The germline V gene encodes CDR1 SGDLS and CDR2 YYNGEE. CDR3 sequence: CASSVGGGNEQFF. CDR3 sequence (DNA): TGTGCCAGCAGCGTAGGGGGGGGCAATGAGCAGTTCTTC. The variable domain in full, with the rest retrieved from reference TRBV9 and TRBJ2-1, is DSGVTQTPKHLITATGQRVTLRCSPRSGDLSVYWYQQSLDQGLQFLIQYYNGEERAKGNILERFSAQQFPDLHSELNLSSLELGDSALYFCASSVGGGNEQFFGPGTRLTVL.

The rearrangement joins TRBV4-1 to TRBJ2-7; TRBD2 aligns across 7 bases. Germline V gene data show CDR1 as MGHRA and CDR2 as YSYEKL. V lost 1 base and J lost 4; bases outside the gene matches: 7. This CDR3 is built from 15 residues. The CDR3 spells CASSQGGRERYEQYF. For the CDR3, the DNA is TGCGCCAGCAGCCAAGGAGGGAGGGAGAGGTACGAGCAGTACTTC.

The V gene is TRBV30, the J gene TRBJ1-2; maybe TRBD1 (5 bases). Per the germline V gene, CDR1 is GTSNPN and CDR2 is SVGIG (reference sequence). V lost 8 bases, J lost 8 bases, and 27 bases lay in between. The CDR3 is made up of 15 amino acids. CDR3 coding DNA: TGTGCCGCCACGAATGGTCGGGGGACGCCGGAAGGCTACACCTTC. As protein: CAATNGRGTPEGYTF.

As regards this clone: Other DNA sequences from this sample encode an identical CDR3 as well. This chain links TRBV19 with TRBJ2-3; tentatively, D is TRBD2 (7 bases). Trimming took 6 bases from V and 3 from J, leaving 13 bases between them. The CDR3 extends over 14 amino acids. The V gene's germline CDR1 is LNHDA and CDR2 SQIVND (reference sequence). The CDR3 loop reads CASRRGGGTDTQYF. CDR3 bases: TGTGCCAGTAGGAGGGGGGGCGGGACAGATACGCAGTATTTT. The variable domain in full, completed from reference TRBV19 and TRBJ2-3, reads DGGITQSPKYLFRKEGQNVTLSCEQNLNHDAMYWYRQDPGQGLRLIYYSQIVNDFQKGDIAEGYSVSREKKESFPLTVTSAQKNPTAFYLCASRRGGGTDTQYFGPGTRLTVL.

J is TRBJ2-7 and V is TRBV10-3; possible D gene TRBD1, 5 bases. The CDR3 sequence is 11 residues long. Germline V CDR1 and CDR2: ENHRY, SYGVKD. Between the trimmed V and J ends, which lost 10 bases and 3 bases, there was a span of 10 bases. The CDR3 region is CASSGFYEQYF. CDR3 nucleotide sequence: TGTGCCAGCTCAGGGTTCTACGAGCAGTACTTC.

This sequence joins TRBV27 and TRBJ1-4; D uncertain. Germline V gene data show CDR1 as MNHEY and CDR2 as SMNVEV (reference sequence). CDR3 length: 13 amino acids. V shed 3 bases and J shed 7 bases, with 9 bases lying between them. CDR3 region: CASSLQDGEKLFF. The CDR3 DNA follows: TGTGCCAGCAGTTTGCAGGATGGTGAAAAACTGTTTTTT.

J is TRBJ1-6 and V is TRBV30, with D hard to call. The CDR3 totals 13 residues. Per the germline V gene, CDR1 is GTSNPN and CDR2 is SVGIG (reference sequence). Trimming took off 0 bases at V and 5 bases at J, with 5 bases between the two ends. The DNA for the CDR3 is TGTGCCTGGAGTGTGGGCAATAATTCACCCCTCCACTTT. Translation gives CAWSVGNNSPLHF.

The V gene is TRBV7-9, the J gene TRBJ2-5, with 7 positions matching TRBD1. This CDR3 region has 14 residues. With 5 bases clipped from V and 5 bases from J, the junction kept 8 bases outside the gene matches. Germline values: CDR1 SEHNR, CDR2 FQNEAQ (reference sequence). The CDR3 sequence is CASSLTGVRETQYF. CDR3 bases: TGTGCCAGCAGCCTAACAGGGGTCCGGGAGACCCAGTACTTC.

J is TRBJ1-6 and V is TRBV19, with a possible D match to TRBD1 (6 bases). The CDR3 extends over 15 amino acids. The germline gives CDR1 LNHDA, CDR2 SQIVND (reference sequence). V lost 7 bases and J lost 8, with 18 bases in between. CDR3 sequence (DNA): TGTGCCAGTAACCAGGGGACCTCGGAGTATTCACCCCTCCACTTT. This translates into CASNQGTSEYSPLHF. The complete variable domain, with remaining parts taken from reference TRBV19 and TRBJ1-6, reads DGGITQSPKYLFRKEGQNVTLSCEQNLNHDAMYWYRQDPGQGLRLIYYSQIVNDFQKGDIAEGYSVSREKKESFPLTVTSAQKNPTAFYLCASNQGTSEYSPLHFGNGTRLTVT.

The chain carries TRBV5-1 and TRBJ1-4, with D hard to call. This CDR3 region has 14 residues. Deletions cut 5 bases from V and 11 bases from J, with 19 bases between. CDR1 SGHRS and CDR2 YFSETQ come from the germline V gene. The CDR3 sequence is CASRIFASPGKLFF. CDR3 nucleotide sequence: TGCGCCAGCAGGATTTTCGCAAGTCCGGGGAAACTGTTTTTT.

This clone was detected a few times. This sequence joins TRBV5-6 and TRBJ2-2, with D possibly TRBD1 on 6 matching bases. CDR1 is SGHDT and CDR2 is YYEEEE in the germline V gene. V lost 1 base to trimming and J lost 0 bases, with 13 bases between them. The CDR3 contains 17 residues. This CDR3 reads CASSLITGFANTGELFF. CDR3 bases: TGTGCCAGCAGCTTGATAACAGGGTTTGCGAACACCGGGGAGCTGTTTTTT.

This clone was seen just once. The V gene is TRBV19, the J gene TRBJ1-2; 7 bases fit TRBD1. The CDR3 has 15 residues. V shed 11 bases and J 7 bases; nucleotides not matched to a gene: 19. Germline values: CDR1 LNHDA, CDR2 SQIVND (reference sequence). CDR3 in amino acids: CAVVRGPLSWRGYTF. CDR3 sequence (DNA): TGTGCCGTGGTGAGGGGGCCCCTAAGTTGGCGTGGCTACACCTTC.

The rearrangement joins TRBV6-4 to TRBJ1-6; D remains ambiguous. Trimming took 4 bases from V and 7 from J, leaving 11 bases between them. The CDR3 runs to 14 residues. Germline-derived CDR1 and CDR2 are MRHNA and SNTAGT. The CDR3 bases are TGTGCCAGCAGTGCGGCTTGGGAGAATTCACCCCTCCACTTT. Encoded protein: CASSAAWENSPLHF.

This rearrangement joins TRBV29-1 to TRBJ1-2; 8 bases fit TRBD1. The CDR3 totals 13 residues. Germline-derived CDR1 and CDR2 are SQVTM and ANQGSEA. V gave up 8 bases and J gave up 6 bases; unmatched junction bases: 11. The CDR3, as DNA: TGCAGCACCCACGGACAGGGTCAAAATGGCTACACCTTC. Protein product: CSTHGQGQNGYTF. Drawing the rest from reference TRBV29-1 and TRBJ1-2, the complete variable domain is SAVISQKPSRDICQRGTSLTIQCQVDSQVTMMFWYRQQPGQSLTLIATANQGSEATYESGFVIDKFPISRPNLTFSTLTVSNMSPEDSSIYLCSTHGQGQNGYTFGSGTRLTVV.

The chain carries TRBV5-1 and TRBJ1-1; D is uncertain. With 2 bases removed from V and 5 bases from J, the gap between germline ends came to 16 bases. The CDR3 is made up of 15 amino acids. The V gene's germline CDR1 is SGHRS and CDR2 YFSETQ. The CDR3 DNA is TGCGCCAGCAGCTTCGACGCTCCTAGAGGGACTGAAGCTTTCTTT. The encoded protein is CASSFDAPRGTEAFF.

This clone was observed a handful of times. The V gene is TRBV4-2, the J gene TRBJ1-5, with D uncertain. The CDR3 totals 13 residues. V was clipped by 0 bases and J by 7 bases, with 7 bases between them. In germline, CDR1 is LGHNA, CDR2 YNFKEQ. CDR3 coding DNA: TGTGCCAGCAGCCAAGATGAGGTACAGCCCCAGCATTTT. Protein sequence: CASSQDEVQPQHF.

The rearrangement uses TRBV20-1 and TRBJ1-2, with TRBD1 identical over 7 bases. The CDR3 covers 15 residues. Germline-derived CDR1 and CDR2 are DFQATT and SNEGSKA (reference sequence). V trimming: 3 bases; J trimming: 2 bases; junction bases outside the gene matches: 9. CDR3 region: CSASRGTARNYGYTF. CDR3 DNA sequence: TGCAGTGCTAGTCGAGGGACAGCTCGGAACTATGGCTACACCTTC.

This sequence joins TRBV29-1 and TRBJ1-3; D not certain. This CDR3 contains 14 residues. Between the trimmed V and J ends, which lost 4 bases and 0 bases, there was a span of 10 bases. CDR1 and CDR2 (germline): SQVTM, ANQGSEA. CDR3 in DNA: TGCAGCGTTGTGATACAGAACTCTGGAAACACCATATATTTT. Encoded protein: CSVVIQNSGNTIYF.

The chain combines TRBV6-5 with TRBJ2-5, with 9 bases fitting TRBD1. V gave up 0 bases and J gave up 5 bases; unmatched junction bases: 4. The CDR3 has 15 amino acids. CDR1 is MNHEY, CDR2 SVGAGI, per germline. The CDR3 reads CASSYSTGGRETQYF. The CDR3 nucleotides are TGTGCCAGCAGTTACTCGACAGGGGGACGGGAGACCCAGTACTTC.